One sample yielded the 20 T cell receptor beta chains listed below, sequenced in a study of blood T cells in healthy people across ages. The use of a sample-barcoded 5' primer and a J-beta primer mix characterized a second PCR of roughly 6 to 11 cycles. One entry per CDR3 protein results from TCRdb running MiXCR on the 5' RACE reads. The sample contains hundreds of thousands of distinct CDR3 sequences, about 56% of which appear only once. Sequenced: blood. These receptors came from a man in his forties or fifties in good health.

CDR3 DNA: TGTGCCAGCAGGCAGGGACGATTCGAGACCCAGTACTTC. Protein sequence: CASRQGRFETQYF. J is TRBJ2-4 and V is TRBV6-2 or TRBV6-3; perhaps D is TRBD1 or TRBD2 (5 bases each). The DNA end favors TRBJ2-5, so the J call may be wrong. The CDR3 runs 13 residues. Germline V lookup: CDR1 MNHEY, CDR2 SVGEGT.

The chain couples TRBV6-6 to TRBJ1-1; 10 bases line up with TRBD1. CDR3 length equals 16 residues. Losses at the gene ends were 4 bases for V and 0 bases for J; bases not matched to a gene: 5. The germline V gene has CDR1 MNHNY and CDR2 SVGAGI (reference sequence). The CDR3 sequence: CASSSSTGGMNTEAFF. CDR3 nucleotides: TGTGCCAGCAGTTCCTCGACAGGGGGCATGAACACTGAAGCTTTCTTT.

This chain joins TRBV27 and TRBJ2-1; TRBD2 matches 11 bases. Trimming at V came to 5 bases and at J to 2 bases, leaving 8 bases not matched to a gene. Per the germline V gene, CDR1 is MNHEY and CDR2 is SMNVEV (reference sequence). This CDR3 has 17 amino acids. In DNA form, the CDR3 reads TGTGCCAGCAGTCCAACCACTAGCGGGAGCCCCTACAATGAGCAGTTCTTC. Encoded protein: CASSPTTSGSPYNEQFF.

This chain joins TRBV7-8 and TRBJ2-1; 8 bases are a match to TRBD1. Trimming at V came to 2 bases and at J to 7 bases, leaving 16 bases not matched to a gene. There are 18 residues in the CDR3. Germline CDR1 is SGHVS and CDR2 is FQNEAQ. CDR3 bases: TGTGCCAGCAGCTTAAGGCAACCTACAGGGGGTGATACGAATGAGCAGTTCTTC. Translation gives CASSLRQPTGGDTNEQFF.

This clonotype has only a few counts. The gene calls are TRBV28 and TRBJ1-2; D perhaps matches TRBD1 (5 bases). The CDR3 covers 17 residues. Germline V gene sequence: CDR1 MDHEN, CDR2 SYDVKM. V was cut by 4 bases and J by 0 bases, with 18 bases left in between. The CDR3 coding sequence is TGTGCCAGCAGTTCCCCAGGGTTGGGGCCAGCTAACTATGGCTACACCTTC. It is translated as CASSSPGLGPANYGYTF.

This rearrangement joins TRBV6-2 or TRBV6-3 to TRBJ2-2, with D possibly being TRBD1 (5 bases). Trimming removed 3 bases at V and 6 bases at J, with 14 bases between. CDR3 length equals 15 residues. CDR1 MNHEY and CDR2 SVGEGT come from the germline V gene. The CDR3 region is CASSYAGSVAGELFF. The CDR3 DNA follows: TGTGCCAGCAGTTATGCAGGGTCCGTTGCCGGGGAGCTGTTTTTT.

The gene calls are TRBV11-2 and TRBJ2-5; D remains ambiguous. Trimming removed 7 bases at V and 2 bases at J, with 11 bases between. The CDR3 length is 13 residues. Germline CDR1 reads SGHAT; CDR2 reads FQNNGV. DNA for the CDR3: TGTGCCAGCATGGGTCAAACTCAAGAGACCCAGTACTTC. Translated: CASMGQTQETQYF.

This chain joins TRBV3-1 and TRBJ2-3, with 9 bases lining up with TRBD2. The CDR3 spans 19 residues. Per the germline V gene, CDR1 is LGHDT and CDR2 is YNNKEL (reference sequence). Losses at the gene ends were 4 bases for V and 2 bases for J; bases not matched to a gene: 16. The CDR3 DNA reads TGTGCCAGCAGCCCTTCCATGTTGGCGGGAGGGCCGGTCACAGATACGCAGTATTTT. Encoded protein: CASSPSMLAGGPVTDTQYF.

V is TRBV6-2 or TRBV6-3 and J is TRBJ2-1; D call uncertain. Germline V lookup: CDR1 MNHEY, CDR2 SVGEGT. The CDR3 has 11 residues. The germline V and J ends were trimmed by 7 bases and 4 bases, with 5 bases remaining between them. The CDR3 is CASTTYNEQFF. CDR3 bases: TGTGCCAGCACCACATACAATGAGCAGTTCTTC.

CDR3 nucleotide sequence: TGTGCCAGCAGCCCCCAGGGTACCAACGAGCAGTACTTC. Amino acid sequence: CASSPQGTNEQYF. The chain carries TRBV28 and TRBJ2-7, with a weak D call TRBD1 (5 bases). CDR3 length equals 13 residues. From germline, CDR1 is MDHEN and CDR2 SYDVKM. V gave up 6 bases and J gave up 5 bases, with 14 bases separating them.

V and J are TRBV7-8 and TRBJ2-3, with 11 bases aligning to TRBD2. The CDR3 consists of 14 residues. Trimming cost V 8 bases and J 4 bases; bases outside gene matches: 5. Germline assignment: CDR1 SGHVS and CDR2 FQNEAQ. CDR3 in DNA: TGTGCCAGCGATAGCGGGGGGGGCTCAGATACGCAGTATTTT. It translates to CASDSGGGSDTQYF.

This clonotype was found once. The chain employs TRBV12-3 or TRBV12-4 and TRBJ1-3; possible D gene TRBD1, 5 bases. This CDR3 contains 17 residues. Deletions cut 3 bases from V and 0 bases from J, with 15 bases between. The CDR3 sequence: CASSLDQLGTSGNTIYF. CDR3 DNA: TGTGCCAGCAGTTTGGATCAGCTCGGGACCTCTGGAAACACCATATATTTT.

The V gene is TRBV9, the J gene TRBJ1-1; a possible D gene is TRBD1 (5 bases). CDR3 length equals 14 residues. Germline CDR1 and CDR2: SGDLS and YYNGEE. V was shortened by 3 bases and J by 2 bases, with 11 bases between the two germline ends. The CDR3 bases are TGTGCCAGCAGCGGGACCGGGACTAACACTGAAGCTTTCTTT. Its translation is CASSGTGTNTEAFF.

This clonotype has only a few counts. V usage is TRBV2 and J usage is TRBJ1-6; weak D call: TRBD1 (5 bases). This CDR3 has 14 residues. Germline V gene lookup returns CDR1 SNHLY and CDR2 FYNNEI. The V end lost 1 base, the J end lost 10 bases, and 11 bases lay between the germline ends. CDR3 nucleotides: TGTGCCAGCAGTGAAGGGGCAGGGATGTCACCCCTCCACTTT. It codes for CASSEGAGMSPLHF.

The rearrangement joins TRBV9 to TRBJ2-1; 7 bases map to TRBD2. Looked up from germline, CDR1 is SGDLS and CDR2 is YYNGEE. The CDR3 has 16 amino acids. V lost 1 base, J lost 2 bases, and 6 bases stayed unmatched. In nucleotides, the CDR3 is TGTGCCAGCAGCGTATTCTCCCTAGCGGCCTACAATGAGCAGTTCTTC. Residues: CASSVFSLAAYNEQFF.

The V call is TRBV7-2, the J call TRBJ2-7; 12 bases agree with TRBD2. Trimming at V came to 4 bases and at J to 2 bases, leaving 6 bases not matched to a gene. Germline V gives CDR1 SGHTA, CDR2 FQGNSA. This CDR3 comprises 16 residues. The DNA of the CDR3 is TGTGCCAGCAGCTCAACACGACTAGCGGGAGCCTACGAGCAGTACTTC. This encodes CASSSTRLAGAYEQYF.

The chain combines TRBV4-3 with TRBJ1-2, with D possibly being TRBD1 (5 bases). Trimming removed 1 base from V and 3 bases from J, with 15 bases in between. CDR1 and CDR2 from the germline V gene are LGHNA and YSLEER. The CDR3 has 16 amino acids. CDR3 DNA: TGCGCCAGCAGCCAAGCTACTTCGGGGGTCGACTATGGCTACACCTTC. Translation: CASSQATSGVDYGYTF.

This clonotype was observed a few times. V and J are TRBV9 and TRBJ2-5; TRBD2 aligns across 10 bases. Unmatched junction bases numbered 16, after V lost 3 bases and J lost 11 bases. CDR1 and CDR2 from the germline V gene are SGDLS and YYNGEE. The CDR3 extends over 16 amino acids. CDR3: CASSAQGLAALSEQYF. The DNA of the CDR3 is TGTGCCAGCAGCGCGCAAGGACTAGCGGCTCTGAGTGAGCAGTACTTC. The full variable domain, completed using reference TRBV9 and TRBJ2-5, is DSGVTQTPKHLITATGQRVTLRCSPRSGDLSVYWYQQSLDQGLQFLIQYYNGEERAKGNILERFSAQQFPDLHSELNLSSLELGDSALYFCASSAQGLAALSEQYFGPGTRLLVL.

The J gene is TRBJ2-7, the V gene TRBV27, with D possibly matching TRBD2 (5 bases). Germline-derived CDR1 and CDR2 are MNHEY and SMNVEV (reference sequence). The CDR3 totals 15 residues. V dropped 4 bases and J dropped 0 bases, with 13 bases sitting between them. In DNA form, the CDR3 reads TGTGCCAGCAGTTCCGCCGTAGGGAGCTCCTACGAGCAGTACTTC. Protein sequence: CASSSAVGSSYEQYF.

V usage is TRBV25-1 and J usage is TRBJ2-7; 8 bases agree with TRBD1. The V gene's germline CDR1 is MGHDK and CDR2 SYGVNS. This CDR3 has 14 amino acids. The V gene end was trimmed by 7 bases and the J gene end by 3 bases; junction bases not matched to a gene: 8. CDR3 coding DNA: TGTGCCAGCACCTTGGACAGGGTTATCTACGAGCAGTACTTC. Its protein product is CASTLDRVIYEQYF.